Shown below are 5 T cell receptor beta chains from a single sample sequenced in a study of T-cell memory formation after mild COVID-19. TCRdb ran MiXCR on the 5' RACE reads and lists one entry per CDR3 protein. The table shows fewer than 350,000 distinct CDR3 sequences, with more than 15% occurring only once. The material sequenced was PBMCs or a T cell subset sorted from them (not recorded which). The origin of the receptors is a man between 18 and 35 years old who had mild COVID-19 (a few samples of this study predate the infection). Cell type and time point are not known.

This clonotype was picked up a small number of times. This chain uses TRBV10-2 with TRBJ1-1; D is ambiguous. Trimming took 5 bases from V and 1 from J, leaving 11 bases between them. There are 14 residues in the CDR3. Germline CDR1 and CDR2: WSHSY and SAAADI. CDR3 sequence reads: CASSLLLRNTEAFF. As DNA, the CDR3 is TGCGCCAGCAGTCTGCTGTTGCGGAACACTGAAGCTTTCTTT.

This clonotype was seen a handful of times. The chain employs TRBV5-1 and TRBJ2-7; 7 nucleotides agree with TRBD1. J lost 2 bases, V lost 4 bases, and 6 bases had no gene match. The CDR3 is 14 residues long. Germline assignment: CDR1 SGHRS and CDR2 YFSETQ. CDR3 protein: CASSATGTAYEQYF. Written as DNA, the CDR3 is TGCGCCAGCAGCGCAACCGGGACAGCCTACGAGCAGTACTTC.

The V and J genes are TRBV5-5 and TRBJ1-4; D gene ambiguous. Between the trimmed V and J ends, which lost 0 bases and 7 bases, there was a span of 13 bases. Germline V gives CDR1 SGHKS, CDR2 YYEKEE (reference sequence). The CDR3 extends over 15 amino acids. In DNA form, the CDR3 reads TGTGCCAGCAGCTTGGTTTTGAATAGTGTTGAAAAACTGTTTTTT. This encodes CASSLVLNSVEKLFF.

This clonotype was counted between two and nine times. This chain uses TRBV29-1 with TRBJ2-1, with no clear D. In germline, CDR1 is SQVTM, CDR2 ANQGSEA. Trimming pared 4 bases from V and 0 bases from J, leaving 7 bases between. The CDR3 is 13 residues long. This CDR3 is CSVGRSSYNEQFF. As DNA, the CDR3 is TGCAGCGTTGGCAGGAGCTCCTACAATGAGCAGTTCTTC.

This clonotype was counted only a few times. In DNA form, the CDR3 reads TGTGCCAGCAGCCAAGGGGTCGGAGATACGCAGTATTTT. Amino acids: CASSQGVGDTQYF. This chain uses TRBV4-2 with TRBJ2-3; D gene ambiguous. V shed 1 base and J shed 5 bases, with 7 bases lying between them. The germline V gene encodes CDR1 LGHNA and CDR2 YNFKEQ. The CDR3 is 13 amino acids.